Following are 23 T cell receptor beta chains from one sample sequenced in a study of molecular identifiers for immune sequencing clone quantification. TCRdb reprocessed the PCR reads via MiXCR and lists one record per CDR3 protein. The sample carries approximately 550,000 distinct CDR3 sequences, about 20% recorded once. The specimen was naive CD8+ T cells from blood, with Jurkat cell RNA spiked in. Sample subset: FACS-sorted CD8+CD4-CCR7+CD45RA+ naive T cells. The source is a human donor in good health. Some libraries in this study had Jurkat cell RNA spiked in.

The DNA of the CDR3 is TGCAGTGCTAGAGATTCACTAGCGGGCGATACCTACGAGCAGTACTTC. This sequence encodes CSARDSLAGDTYEQYF. The chain recombines TRBV20-1 with TRBJ2-7; 9 nucleotides line up with TRBD2. Germline trimming cut 0 bases from V and 2 bases from J; bases unmatched to any gene: 8. The CDR3 consists of 16 residues. Germline V gene sequence: CDR1 DFQATT, CDR2 SNEGSKA (reference sequence).

This clonotype was seen a handful of times. This chain joins TRBV4-3 and TRBJ2-2; 12 bases agree with TRBD2. Looked up from germline, CDR1 is LGHNA and CDR2 is YSLEER. The CDR3 has 18 residues. V trimming: 2 bases; J trimming: 2 bases; junction bases outside the gene matches: 6. For the CDR3, the DNA is TGCGCCAGCAGCCAACTAGCGGGGGGGGGCATAAACACCGGGGAGCTGTTTTTT. Amino acid sequence: CASSQLAGGGINTGELFF.

To note about this clonotype: This may stem from a read error, because a much larger clone lies one nucleotide away. The V call is TRBV20-1, the J call TRBJ1-1; D ambiguous. The length of the CDR3 is 14 residues. Looked up from germline, CDR1 is DFQATT and CDR2 is SNEGSKA (reference sequence). CDR3 residues: CSARDDVAGTEALF. CDR3 nucleotide sequence: TGCAGTGCTAGAGACGACGTAGCGGGCACTGAAGCTCTCTTT.

This clonotype was detected only a few times. The chain links TRBV11-2 to TRBJ2-7; TRBD2 might be the D (5 bases). The CDR3 loop spans 11 amino acids. The V gene lost 6 bases and the J gene lost 6 bases, with 9 bases spanning the gap. Germline V gene data show CDR1 as SGHAT and CDR2 as FQNNGV. The CDR3 DNA reads TGTGCCAGCAGTTCGGGGTCCGAGCAGTACTTC. It specifies CASSSGSEQYF.

The gene calls are TRBV28 and TRBJ1-1, with D possibly being TRBD1 (5 bases). Germline assignment: CDR1 MDHEN and CDR2 SYDVKM. V was cut by 0 bases and J by 5 bases, with 19 bases left in between. The CDR3 extends over 17 amino acids. CDR3 region: CASSLWYGRGGGTEAFF. For the CDR3, the DNA is TGTGCCAGCAGTTTATGGTACGGTAGGGGAGGTGGAACTGAAGCTTTCTTT.

A note on this clonotype: A much larger clone is a single base away; this may be a read error. The limits of the CDR3 on the DNA are not certain, so only TCRdb's listed CDR3 is given. The chain joins TRBV12-3 or TRBV12-4 to TRBJ2-2; no check of the table's D call, TRBD2, against the DNA was made. The length of the CDR3 is 16 amino acids, counting both ends. The CDR3 protein is CASSSPEGFGAGELLF.

This clonotype was seen repeatedly, ten times or more. The chain is built from TRBV6-5 and TRBJ2-7, with 7 positions matching TRBD1. The V gene end was trimmed by 2 bases and the J gene end by 3 bases; junction bases not matched to a gene: 4. CDR1 and CDR2 from the germline V gene are MNHEY and SVGAGI. This CDR3 has 14 residues. CDR3 region: CASSYGQGDYEQYF. CDR3 sequence (DNA): TGTGCCAGCAGTTACGGGCAGGGGGACTACGAGCAGTACTTC.

Concerning this clonotype itself: A read error may explain this, as a much larger clone is one base away. The V and J genes are TRBV11-2 and TRBJ2-5; 16 positions agree with TRBD2. Trimming took 4 bases from V and 1 from J; bases not matched to a gene: 6. The CDR3 covers 18 residues. The germline V gene encodes CDR1 SGHAT and CDR2 FQNNGV. CDR3 nucleotide sequence: TGTGCCAGCAGCTACGGGACTAGCGGGGGGGCCCTCCAAGAGACCCAGTACTTC. Translating it yields CASSYGTSGGALQETQYF.

This clonotype was detected many times. The chain carries TRBV29-1 and TRBJ2-5; D is ambiguous. The germline gives CDR1 SQVTM, CDR2 ANQGSEA. This CDR3 comprises 11 residues. The V end lost 4 bases, the J end lost 4 bases, and 7 bases lay between the germline ends. The CDR3 DNA sequence: TGCAGCGTTGTGGTCGGAGAGACCCAGTACTTC. Protein product: CSVVVGETQYF.

The chain has TRBV3-2 and TRBJ1-4; the table calls TRBD1, which could not be checked here. TRBV3-2 is annotated as a pseudogene. The CDR3 extends over 19 amino acids. The CDR3 DNA sequence: TGTGCCAGCAGCCAAGAGGAATCCAGGGGGAAGGCAACTAATGAAAAACTGTTTTTT. This encodes CASSQEESRGKATNEKLFF.

At least ten counts were recorded for this clonotype. The rearrangement links TRBV29-1 to TRBJ2-5; perhaps TRBD1 as D (6 bases). The length of the CDR3 is 13 residues. V shed 8 bases and J shed 5 bases, with 18 bases lying between them. Germline CDR1 is SQVTM and CDR2 is ANQGSEA. Here the CDR3 reads CSSTGTLGETQYF. CDR3 coding DNA: TGCAGCTCCACCGGGACATTGGGGGAGACCCAGTACTTC. The full variable domain, completed using reference TRBV29-1 and TRBJ2-5, is SAVISQKPSRDICQRGTSLTIQCQVDSQVTMMFWYRQQPGQSLTLIATANQGSEATYESGFVIDKFPISRPNLTFSTLTVSNMSPEDSSIYLCSSTGTLGETQYFGPGTRLLVL.

There are a few counts of this clonotype. This chain uses TRBV7-9 with TRBJ1-3, with no clear D. Germline V gene lookup returns CDR1 SEHNR and CDR2 FQNEAQ (reference sequence). The length of the CDR3 is 14 residues. Trimming removed 2 bases from V and 0 bases from J, with 5 bases in between. CDR3 sequence (DNA): TGTGCCAGCAGCTTAACAAGCTCTGGAAACACCATATATTTT. Translated, it gives CASSLTSSGNTIYF.

This clonotype showed up just a few times. The chain has TRBV27 and TRBJ2-6, with D perhaps assigned TRBD1 or TRBD2 (6 bases each). V was clipped by 6 bases and J by 0 bases, with 15 bases between them. Germline assignment: CDR1 MNHEY and CDR2 SMNVEV (reference sequence). The CDR3 is 17 amino acids. CDR3 sequence (DNA): TGTGCCAGCAGCGTTAGGGGGGTACTCTCTGGGGCCAACGTCCTGACTTTC. Translation: CASSVRGVLSGANVLTF.

V gene TRBV19 combines with J gene TRBJ2-7; D perhaps matches TRBD2 (5 bases). This CDR3 comprises 15 residues. V lost 3 bases to trimming and J lost 5 bases, with 17 bases between them. Germline CDR1 LNHDA, CDR2 SQIVND (reference sequence). In nucleotides, the CDR3 is TGTGCCAGTAGTATCGGCGAGAGGGCCTCGGACGAGCAGTACTTC. Encoded protein: CASSIGERASDEQYF.

This clonotype was observed a few times. For the CDR3, the DNA is TGTGCCAGCAGTTTAGTGGCGGGAGGGACCCCCTACAATGAGCAGTTCTTC. Residues: CASSLVAGGTPYNEQFF. V is TRBV28 and J is TRBJ2-1; 9 nucleotides line up with TRBD2. The CDR3 extends over 17 amino acids. In germline, CDR1 is MDHEN, CDR2 SYDVKM. Trimming cost V 2 bases and J 2 bases; bases outside gene matches: 7.

This chain uses TRBV2 with TRBJ2-6; the match to TRBD1 covers 9 bases. The CDR3 runs 15 residues. Trimming at V came to 6 bases and at J to 3 bases, leaving 3 bases not matched to a gene. Germline CDR1 reads SNHLY; CDR2 reads FYNNEI. The CDR3 loop is CASSGTGFGANVLTF. Here the CDR3 DNA reads TGTGCCAGCAGCGGGACAGGGTTTGGGGCCAACGTCCTGACTTTC.

The DNA for the CDR3 is TGTGCCAGCGGGTCGACAGGCCCCGATGTGGGCTCCTATAATTCACCCCTCCACTTT. Residues: CASGSTGPDVGSYNSPLHF. The chain links TRBV12-3 or TRBV12-4 to TRBJ1-6, with D possibly TRBD1 on 6 matching bases. V was pared by 8 bases and J by 0 bases, with 23 bases between. This CDR3 region has 19 residues.

The chain employs TRBV12-3 or TRBV12-4 and TRBJ2-2; D uncertain. V dropped 6 bases and J dropped 1 base, with 9 bases sitting between them. CDR3 length equals 14 residues. CDR3 sequence reads: CASRQDMNTGELFF. The CDR3 nucleotides read TGTGCCAGCAGACAAGATATGAACACCGGGGAGCTGTTTTTT.

This clonotype was found a few times. This chain's CDR3 is CASSLGGGSPLHF. Written as DNA, the CDR3 is TGTGCCAGCAGCCTCGGTGGGGGTTCACCCCTCCACTTT. The chain joins TRBV7-3 to TRBJ1-6; weak D call: TRBD1 (5 bases). Trimming shortened V by 5 bases and J by 9 bases, and 11 bases separated the two germline ends. The CDR3 has 13 amino acids. CDR1 and CDR2 from the germline V gene are SGHTA and FQGTGA.

The chain combines TRBV27 with TRBJ2-2, with D perhaps TRBD1 or TRBD2 (5 bases each). The germline CDR1 and CDR2 sequences are MNHEY and SMNVEV (reference sequence). The CDR3 loop spans 14 amino acids. Trimming removed 3 bases from V and 6 bases from J, with 11 bases in between. Written as DNA, the CDR3 is TGTGCCAGCAGTTTTGGGACGACAGCCGGGGAGCTGTTTTTT. It specifies CASSFGTTAGELFF.

This clonotype was seen at least ten times. This sequence joins TRBV6-5 and TRBJ2-7; possibly TRBD2 for D (6 bases). The CDR3 runs 14 residues. The germline V gene encodes CDR1 MNHEY and CDR2 SVGAGI. The V gene lost 7 bases and the J gene lost 6 bases, with 19 bases spanning the gap. CDR3 coding DNA: TGTGCCAGCAACAAAGCAGCGGGTGAGGTCGAGCAGTACTTC. Translated, it gives CASNKAAGEVEQYF.

This clonotype appeared a few times. The V gene is TRBV3-2, the J gene TRBJ2-6. TRBV3-2 is a pseudogene locus. The CDR3 loop spans 13 amino acids. This CDR3 reads CASRPEGANVLTF. The CDR3 DNA is TGTGCCTCGCGGCCAGAGGGGGCCAACGTCCTGACTTTC.

With respect to this clonotype: A read error may explain this, as a much larger clone is one base away. This sequence joins TRBV4-1 and TRBJ2-3; D uncertain. V dropped 7 bases and J dropped 4 bases, with 9 bases sitting between them. The CDR3 covers 12 residues. The germline CDR1 and CDR2 sequences are MGHRA and YSYEKL. The CDR3 reads CASNQLSDTQYF. In nucleotides, the CDR3 is TGCGCCAGCAACCAGTTATCAGATACGCAGTATTTT.